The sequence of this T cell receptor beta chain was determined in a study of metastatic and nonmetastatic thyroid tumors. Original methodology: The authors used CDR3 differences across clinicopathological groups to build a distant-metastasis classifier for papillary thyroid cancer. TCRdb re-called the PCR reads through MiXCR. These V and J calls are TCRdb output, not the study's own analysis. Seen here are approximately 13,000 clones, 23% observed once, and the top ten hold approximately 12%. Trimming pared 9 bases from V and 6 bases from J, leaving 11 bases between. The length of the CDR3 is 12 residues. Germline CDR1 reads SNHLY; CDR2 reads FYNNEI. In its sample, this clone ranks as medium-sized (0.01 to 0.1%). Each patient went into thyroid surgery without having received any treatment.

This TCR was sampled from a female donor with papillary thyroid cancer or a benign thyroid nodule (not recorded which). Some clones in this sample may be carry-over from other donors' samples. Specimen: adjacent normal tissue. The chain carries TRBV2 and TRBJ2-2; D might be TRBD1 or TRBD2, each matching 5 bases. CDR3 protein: CARQGTAGELFF. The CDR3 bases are TGTGCCAGACAAGGGACGGCCGGGGAGCTGTTTTTT.